This T cell receptor (beta chain) comes out of a study of OX40 agonist ivuxolimab in advanced cancers. Study information: The treatment was a fully human IgG2 OX40 agonist, ivuxolimab. Three patients responded partially, comprising one with hepatocellular carcinoma and two with cutaneous melanoma.

Clones were sequenced by immunoSEQ multiplex PCR, and TCRdb holds only the in-frame ones, with some missing. The sample lists approximately 69,000 clones, 85% occurring once. CDR1 SEHNR and CDR2 FQNEAQ come from the germline V gene (reference sequence). Trimming took 5 bases from V and 8 from J, leaving 9 bases between them. The CDR3 has 11 residues. The sample here was CD4+ or CD8+ T cells sorted from blood, taken in a trial of the OX40 agonist ivuxolimab. This TCR was sampled from an adult with an advanced solid tumor such as melanoma, head and neck, liver or kidney cancer. This chain connects TRBV7-9 to TRBJ1-2; D is ambiguous. In DNA, the CDR3 is TGTGCCAGCAGCCACGCCGGCGGCTACACCTTC. This gives the protein CASSHAGGYTF.